This T cell receptor beta chain was obtained from a study of cytomegalovirus exposure and HLA in healthy donors (dated by TCRdb to between 2016 and 2019). For the study in its entirety: An earlier analysis of under 600 of the donors reported about 250 Gb of sequence data and around 120 million unique TCR beta sequences from 190 million or so T cells. An early release covering 500 to 750 HLA-typed donors comprised about 300 gigabases of sequencing data and 85 million to 100 million unique TCR sequences. Of the 300 to 500 genotyped donors, 65% to 90% were placed in the genetic ancestry cluster associated with self-reported Caucasian donors. The study aimed to test whether signatures of past pathogen exposure could be identified by cataloging public T cell receptors. The study used immunosequencing to profile the T cell repertoires of approximately 640 subjects and linked those repertoires to cytomegalovirus serostatus. In addition to the first cohort of 666 subjects, a separate validation cohort of approximately 130 different subjects was used. To predict cytomegalovirus infection status, the study combined high-throughput TCR immunosequencing, statistical association of individual TCRs with disease status, and machine learning. To study patterns of TCR occurrence, a later analysis re-analyzed previously published TCR beta repertoires from just over 650 donors and added high-resolution HLA genotyping. The later analysis used no new phenotypic data to find candidate immune exposures, relying instead on TCR beta sequences and their occurrence across donors. To decide whether each TCR beta V gene segment behaved as functional or pseudogenic, an earlier analysis of some 580 of the donors relied on high-throughput TCR beta sequencing. Donor age, sex, ethnicity and CMV serostatus were compiled together with the repertoire data. In a later genetic analysis, genome-wide SNP genotypes for 398 of the 666 donors were used, and that subset was treated as a discovery cohort. All discovery cohort repertoires had been generated using a single sequencing platform. HLA typing covered class I and class II loci at four-digit resolution. The number of typed donors differed by locus: about 629-630 for A, B, C, DRB1 and DQB1; 500 to 550 for DQA1; approximately 600 for DPA1; and some 450 for DPB1. Five DR-DQ haplotypes were handled as single units for association and clustering because linkage in the cohort was strong. Among around 400 genotyped donors of the cohort, an average of approximately 240,000 unique TCR beta nucleotide sequences was sequenced per donor, of which 15% to 20% were non-productive. General findings and caveats noted by the study authors: In a later analysis, TCR association rates were found to vary across HLA loci, with the most associated TCRs seen for DRB1 alleles and the fewest for HLA-C alleles. Assigning TCR associations to individual alleles was difficult when HLA alleles, especially DR and DQ, strongly co-occurred. In a later analysis, HLA-associated TCR beta chains were found to be more clonally expanded and to have lower generation probabilities than equally common non-associated chains. Compared with the approximately 710-donor mean, donors in an Asian-associated ancestry cluster had fewer N-insertions in productive TCRs, according to a later genetic analysis. Presence/absence analyses assumed roughly uniform sequencing depth across donors, an assumption that may not hold. Because counts were too low, some 17 rarely observed V segments, including chromosome 9 orphons, were excluded from the earlier analysis of 587 of the donors. The authors suggested that the approach could potentially be extended to other disease states and immunological phenotypes. A later genetic analysis associated a missense DCLRE1C variant with V-gene and J-gene trimming of TCR beta chains, and an independent cohort replicated the association. At a false discovery rate of 0.05, a later analysis linked approximately 18,000 TCR beta sequences to specific HLA alleles. Cytomegalovirus status was reported to be diagnosed by the classifier with high specificity and sensitivity in both the original and validation cohorts. In a later analysis, several top co-occurrence clusters were reported to appear linked to parvovirus B19, influenza, CMV and Epstein-Barr virus. In this cohort, only TCR beta chains were sequenced, and detectable features were limited by the absence of alpha or paired-chain data. The sequencing pipeline was judged likely to have produced a cluster of highly shared sequence variants as a technical artifact. In a later analysis, most CMV-associated TCR beta chains were found to appear HLA-restricted, with HLA associations seemingly driven largely by CMV exposure. In the study, approximately 160 TCR beta chains were listed as associated with cytomegalovirus. Linkage disequilibrium might explain the correlated functional status among segregating V segments, but an unknown experimental factor could not be excluded. Most TCR sequences were seen in very few donors, while some public TCRs were found in many individuals. Immune exposure information for the cohort was limited to CMV serostatus. HLA typing was unavailable for some donors at each locus, so association tests used only the typed subset. A further reported finding was that TCR beta sequences accurately predicted the HLA-A and HLA-B alleles for most subjects in the first cohort. Some IMGT-functional V segments, including TRBV6-2 and TRBV6-3, could not be told apart with the 87-base-pair reads, so those segments were excluded. An earlier analysis of roughly 570 of the donors showed that most TCR beta V segments appeared in productive rearrangements either about 87% or about 30% of the time, which broadly matched IMGT annotations. Three of the identified cytomegalovirus-associated TCR beta chains were confirmed in vitro to be specific for cytomegalovirus antigens.

V is cut back by 4 bases and J by 3 bases, with 10 bases in the junction unmatched. Spanning cysteine to phenylalanine, the CDR3 consists of 16 amino acids. Kept here is only the CDR3 DNA, which spans 48 bases and is read in frame from base 1. Per the germline V gene, SGHRS is the CDR1 and YFSETQ is the CDR2. Receptors were amplified or captured by the immunoSEQ multiplex PCR assay. A mixture of 60 forward primers for TCR Vbeta segments and 13 reverse primers for TCR Jbeta segments was used in the multiplex PCR. A multiplex PCR assay on genomic DNA amplified the CDR3 region of rearranged TCR beta genes. The amplified TCR beta libraries were sequenced on the Illumina HiSeq System as 87-base-pair reads. Under the source paper's analysis protocol: Across the 670 or so repertoires, a later analysis counted approximately 75 million unique TCR beta chains, 9 million to 14 million of which were shared by at least two donors. Raw reads were error-corrected and collapsed into unique sequences with a nearest-neighbor algorithm that merged closely related sequences to remove PCR and sequencing errors. CDR3 sequences were aligned to IMGT reference sequences to assign V, D and J gene segments. Each retained sequence needed at least a six-nucleotide match to both a V gene segment and a J gene segment. A rearrangement counted as productive if the CDR3 had no stop codons and remained in frame with V and J, and every other rearrangement counted as non-productive. CDR3 was defined by IMGT convention, running from the second conserved V-encoded cysteine to the conserved J-encoded phenylalanine. The earlier analysis of approximately 590 of the donors excluded any sequence lacking an unambiguous match to a single V gene segment. An earlier analysis of under 750 of the donors called V segments functional above 56.7% productive rearrangements and segregating when the between-donor standard deviation exceeded 5%. To diagnose cytomegalovirus status from the catalog of TCR beta chain sequences, a statistical classification framework was built. In a later analysis, V and J genes were assigned by comparing TCR nucleotide sequences against IMGT/GENE-DB human TR gene sequences. A later analysis assigned CDR3 sequences and most-parsimonious VDJ recombination scenarios with the TCRdist pipeline. In a later analysis, each TCR beta chain was defined by its CDR3 amino acid sequence together with its V-gene family, and reads lacking a unique V-gene family were excluded. A later analysis removed 592 highly shared, low-generation-probability nucleotide sequences to deal with suspected cross-contamination and a sequencing artifact. In a later analysis, a clonal expansion index was calculated for each public chain from normalized within-repertoire ranks of inferred template counts. Generation probabilities in a later analysis came from a VDJ recombination model fitted to out-of-frame rearrangements, and those results were checked against IGoR. In a later analysis, hypergeometric tests were used to score TCR-TCR, TCR-HLA and TCR-CMV co-occurrence, with a repertoire-size bias correction applied to TCR pairs. To estimate false discovery rates, a later analysis permuted the HLA or CMV assignments 20 times. In a later analysis, co-occurring TCRs were grouped using DBSCAN, with TCRdist sequence similarity added in when clustering inside HLA-allele-positive subsets. Repertoires with fewer than 30,000 or more than 120,000 public chains were left out of co-occurrence clustering, as were five repertoires with anomalous nucleotide sharing. This immuneACCESS table, as held by TCRdb, lists in-frame sequences with V and J called but not all clones. Of the missing ones, under half trace to an unresolved V gene in checked studies; the others have no known cause. Clonal size and the V and J genes are those of that table, whereas D and trimming came from the DNA. The sample data list 160,000 or so clones, and around 77% of these were observed just once. Around 1% of the sample is in the top ten clones.

The cohort comprised around 690 healthy bone marrow donors. All cohort members were sampled while nominally healthy, although unrecorded immune exposures were likely present. The donor was CMV seronegative and was included in the group of around 320 seronegative cohort members. Each donor provided a peripheral blood sample, and peripheral blood mononuclear cells were used for TCR beta sequencing. The Qiagen DNeasy Blood Extraction Kit was used to extract genomic DNA from the blood cell samples. Note on this clone: No cognate antigen has been identified for it. No clone much larger than this one lies a single base away; base qualities are absent.

The V and J genes are TRBV5-1 and TRBJ2-1; TRBD1 aligns with 7 central bases. The sample consisted of PBMCs. The receptor was isolated from a woman aged 35 to 49 in good health and CMV-seronegative. CDR3 reads: CASSRAGQENYNEQFF. The DNA sequence is as follows: TGCGCCAGCAGCCGCGCCGGACAGGAGAACTACAATGAGCAGTTCTTC.